This entry concerns a single T cell receptor beta chain. This clone's antigen is unknown. No much larger clone exists at a distance of one base, and base qualities are not known. Using the deep immunoSEQ assay, multiplex PCR amplified TCR CDR3 regions from genomic DNA. For each cell subset, the extracted genomic DNA was distributed evenly across all wells of several immunoSEQ 96-well plates, and each plate served as one replicate. For sorted subsets, 150 to 250 ng of genomic DNA, equivalent to roughly 33,000 T cell genomes, went into each replicate PCR. Purified libraries were measured with a Qubit 3.0 fluorometer, size-checked on a Bioanalyzer 2100, and measured again with the KAPA Library Quantification kit. A separate single-read 150-cycle Illumina NextSeq 550 flow cell was used to sequence each immunoSEQ 96-well plate. From the authors' description of their analysis: Because only junctional sequences without quality scores were contained in the immunoSEQ output, filtering matching that applied to full-length reads could not be performed. To assign V/J genes and CDR3, sequences were annotated using PyIR, a Python wrapper for IgBLAST v1.9, with IMGT germline references. Reads were removed for weak V/J assignments (E-value above 1e-6), missing CDR3, stop codons, out-of-frame junctions, or ambiguous translated residues. A V3J clonotype was defined by an identical inferred V gene, J gene, and CDR3 amino acid sequence. To compute the percentage overlap between repertoires, the number of shared unique clonotypes was divided by the size of the smaller repertoire. Repertoire richness was assessed with RTK rarefaction, the Chao1 estimator, and Recon v2.1 estimates of unobserved clonotypes. OLGA was used to compute generation probabilities for all TCRbeta clonotypes that the gDNA method yielded from a few donors. Held by TCRdb, this immuneACCESS table contains in-frame sequences only and omits some clones. Under half of the omission traces to an unresolved V gene where checked; the cause of the rest is unknown. That table is the source of V, J and clone size, and D and trimming were worked out from the DNA. The sample table shows hundreds of thousands of clones, and around 96% are seen once. The top ten hold 0.05% to 0.07% of the sample.

The donors were healthy, HIV-negative adults with no recently reported acute infections or vaccinations. Only Caucasian adults living in Nashville, Tennessee, USA were represented among the donors. CD4+ T cells were enriched by magnetic negative selection, after which naive cells were positively selected on CD45RA and the negative fraction was taken as the memory subset. After blood collection by leukapheresis, PBMCs were isolated using Ficoll-Histopaque density gradient centrifugation and then cryopreserved in the vapor phase of liquid nitrogen. Purity and quantity of every magnetically sorted T cell population were checked by analytical flow cytometry. Genomic DNA was isolated from every sorted fraction and measured by UV absorbance on a Nanodrop 2000c. This entry belongs to a study of shared clonotypes between healthy human individuals (TCRdb year 2020). Regarding the study in general: The cohort included a few men and a couple of women between 18 and 49 years of age. Per donor, three plates each were used for CD4 naive and CD4 memory, two for CD8 naive, and one for CD8 memory. Leukapheresis yielded between about 0.8 and 9.5 billion PBMCs per donor. To increase sequencing depth and limit assay-specific biases, different laboratories used diverse techniques to prepare libraries and sequence TCR repertoires. Blood TCR repertoires of four to six healthy adults were deeply sequenced to estimate repertoire size and the extent of clonotype sharing between individuals.

Paper-wide results and their limitations: Pairwise subsampling led to the expectation that sequencing depth would affect the degree of clonotype sharing among donors. Compared with non-shared clonotypes, clonotypes shared by all four sorted-subset donors had higher generation probabilities. The genetic and exposure-history diversity represented was limited by the small number of donors. Roughly 5.2% of naive CD4, 3.5% of naive CD8, approximately 2.2% of memory CD4, and 0.4% of memory CD8 clonotypes were shared across several donors. Estimated clonotype richness was generally larger for naive than for memory subsets. Even with the large sequencing depth, rarefaction of the sorted-subset datasets indicated that sequencing was incomplete. Only blood was sampled, and tissue TCR repertoires likely differ from those in blood.

The CDR3 sequence holds 15 residues, the cysteine and phenylalanine included. Only CDR3 DNA is held: 45 bases, read in frame from base 1. The germline V gene provides CDR1 SGHRS and CDR2 YFSETQ. V is clipped by 0 bases and J by 0 bases, and the sequence between their germline boundaries is 9 bases long. The sequence came from a woman younger than 45 in good health. The rearrangement combines TRBV5-1 with TRBJ1-1, with the D gene call left open. Sequencing was performed on naive CD4+ T cells sorted from blood. Sample cell subset or site, as interpreted from the label and publication: CD45RA+ positively selected. The nucleotide sequence reads as follows: TGCGCCAGCAGCTTGGGTAGGAGTATGAACACTGAAGCTTTCTTT. The resulting protein is CASSLGRSMNTEAFF.